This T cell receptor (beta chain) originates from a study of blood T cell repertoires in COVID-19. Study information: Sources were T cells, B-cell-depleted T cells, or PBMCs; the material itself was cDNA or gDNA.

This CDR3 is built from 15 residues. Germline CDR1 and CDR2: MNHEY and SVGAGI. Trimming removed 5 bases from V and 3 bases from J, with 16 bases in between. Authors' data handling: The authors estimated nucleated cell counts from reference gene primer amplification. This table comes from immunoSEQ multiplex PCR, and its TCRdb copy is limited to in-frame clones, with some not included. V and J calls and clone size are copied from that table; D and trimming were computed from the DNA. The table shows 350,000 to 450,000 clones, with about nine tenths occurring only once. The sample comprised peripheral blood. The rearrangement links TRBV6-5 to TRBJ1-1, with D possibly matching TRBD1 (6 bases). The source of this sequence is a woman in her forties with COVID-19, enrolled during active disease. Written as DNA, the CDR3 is TGTGCCAGCAGTCCCCACAGGGTGAGTGACACTGAAGCTTTCTTT. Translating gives CASSPHRVSDTEAFF.